This T cell receptor (beta chain) comes out of a study of cytomegalovirus exposure and HLA in healthy donors. Trimming cost V 2 bases and J 9 bases, with 16 bases left between them. The CDR3 sequence is 13 residues long. Germline-derived CDR1 and CDR2 are GTSNPN and SVGIG (reference sequence). A multiplex PCR was run with 60 Vbeta primers and 13 Jbeta primers. TCRdb's table, derived via immunoSEQ multiplex PCR, lists solely in-frame clones and lacks some. The table records about 93,000 clones, 82% of them present only once. This sequence was found in a man aged 50 to 60 in good health and CMV-seronegative. The sequenced sample was PBMCs. J is TRBJ2-5 and V is TRBV30; possible D gene TRBD2, 7 bases. The DNA of the CDR3 is TGTGCCTGGAGTACCGGGGGGCCGAGAGCCCAGTACTTC. Residues: CAWSTGGPRAQYF.